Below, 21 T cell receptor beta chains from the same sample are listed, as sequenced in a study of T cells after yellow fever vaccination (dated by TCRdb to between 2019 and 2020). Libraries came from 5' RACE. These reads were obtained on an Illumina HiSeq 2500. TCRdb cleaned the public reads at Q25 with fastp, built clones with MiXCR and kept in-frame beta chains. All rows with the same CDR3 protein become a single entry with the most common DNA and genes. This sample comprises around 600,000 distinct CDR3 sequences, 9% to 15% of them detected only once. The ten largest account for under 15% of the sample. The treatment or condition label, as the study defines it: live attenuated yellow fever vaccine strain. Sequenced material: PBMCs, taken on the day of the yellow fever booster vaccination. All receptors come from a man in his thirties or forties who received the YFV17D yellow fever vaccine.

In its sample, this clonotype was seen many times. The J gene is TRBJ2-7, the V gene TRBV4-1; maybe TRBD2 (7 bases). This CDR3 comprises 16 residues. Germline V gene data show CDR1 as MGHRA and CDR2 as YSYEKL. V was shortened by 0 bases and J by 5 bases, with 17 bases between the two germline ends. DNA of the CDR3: TGCGCCAGCAGCCAAGATGGGGGGGGCAGTGATGACGAGCAGTACTTC. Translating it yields CASSQDGGGSDDEQYF.

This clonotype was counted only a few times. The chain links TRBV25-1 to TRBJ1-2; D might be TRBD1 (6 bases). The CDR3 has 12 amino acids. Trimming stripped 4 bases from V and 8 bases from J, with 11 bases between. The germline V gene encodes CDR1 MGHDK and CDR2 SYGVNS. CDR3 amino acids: CASSGTVWGYTF. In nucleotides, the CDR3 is TGTGCCAGCAGTGGGACAGTCTGGGGCTACACCTTC.

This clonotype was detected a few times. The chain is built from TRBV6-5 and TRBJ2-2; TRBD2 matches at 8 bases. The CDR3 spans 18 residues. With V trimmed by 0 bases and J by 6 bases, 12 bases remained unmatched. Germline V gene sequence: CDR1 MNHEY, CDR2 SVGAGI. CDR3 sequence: CASSYSRGTRASAGELFF. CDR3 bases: TGTGCCAGCAGTTACTCGAGGGGGACTAGGGCTTCCGCCGGGGAGCTGTTTTTT.

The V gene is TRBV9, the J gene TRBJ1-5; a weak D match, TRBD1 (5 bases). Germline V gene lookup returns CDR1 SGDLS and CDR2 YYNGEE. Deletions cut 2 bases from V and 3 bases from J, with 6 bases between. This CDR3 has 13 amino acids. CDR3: CASSVGLNQPQHF. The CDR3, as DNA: TGTGCCAGCAGCGTGGGGCTCAATCAGCCCCAGCATTTT. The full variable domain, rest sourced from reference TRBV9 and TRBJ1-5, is DSGVTQTPKHLITATGQRVTLRCSPRSGDLSVYWYQQSLDQGLQFLIQYYNGEERAKGNILERFSAQQFPDLHSELNLSSLELGDSALYFCASSVGLNQPQHFGDGTRLSIL.

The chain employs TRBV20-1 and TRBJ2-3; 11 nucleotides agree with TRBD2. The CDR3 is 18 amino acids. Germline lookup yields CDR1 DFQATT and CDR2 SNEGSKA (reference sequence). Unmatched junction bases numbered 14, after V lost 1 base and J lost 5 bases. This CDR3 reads CSARGHEGLAGQIDTQYF. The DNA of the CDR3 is TGCAGTGCTAGAGGTCACGAAGGACTAGCGGGTCAGATAGATACGCAGTATTTT.

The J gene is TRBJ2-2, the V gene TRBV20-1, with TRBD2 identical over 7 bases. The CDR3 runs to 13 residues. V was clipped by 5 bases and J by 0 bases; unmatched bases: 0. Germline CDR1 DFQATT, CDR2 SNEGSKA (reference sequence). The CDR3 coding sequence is TGCAGTGCTGCGGGGGCGAACACCGGGGAGCTGTTTTTT. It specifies CSAAGANTGELFF.

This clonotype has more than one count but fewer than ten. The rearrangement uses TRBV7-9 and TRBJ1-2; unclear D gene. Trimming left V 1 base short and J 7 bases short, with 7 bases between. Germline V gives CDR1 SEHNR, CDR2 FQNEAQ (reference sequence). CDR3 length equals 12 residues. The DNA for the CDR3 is TGTGCCAGCAGCTTAGGGACGGTTGGCTACACCTTC. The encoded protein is CASSLGTVGYTF.

CDR3 amino acids: CASSYSTESSYEQYF. In DNA, the CDR3 is TGTGCCAGCAGTTACTCGACTGAAAGCTCCTACGAGCAGTACTTC. The V call is TRBV6-2 or TRBV6-3, the J call TRBJ2-7, with D unresolved. The CDR3 is 15 amino acids. Germline values: CDR1 MNHEY, CDR2 SVGEGT. V was shortened by 0 bases and J by 0 bases, with 9 bases between the two germline ends.

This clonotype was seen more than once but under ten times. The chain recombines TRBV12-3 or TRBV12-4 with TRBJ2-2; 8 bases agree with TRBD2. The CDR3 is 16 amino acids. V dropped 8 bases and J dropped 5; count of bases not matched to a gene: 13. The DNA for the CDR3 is TGTGCCAGCTCCCGTAGCGGACTAGCAACAACCGGGGAGCTGTTTTTT. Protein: CASSRSGLATTGELFF.

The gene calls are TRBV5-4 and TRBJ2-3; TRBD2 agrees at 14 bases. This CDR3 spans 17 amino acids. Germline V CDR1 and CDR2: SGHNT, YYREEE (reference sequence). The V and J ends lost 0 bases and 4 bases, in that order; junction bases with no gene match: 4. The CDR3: CASSLGGLAGVPDTQYF. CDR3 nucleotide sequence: TGTGCCAGCAGCTTGGGGGGACTAGCGGGAGTTCCAGATACGCAGTATTTT.

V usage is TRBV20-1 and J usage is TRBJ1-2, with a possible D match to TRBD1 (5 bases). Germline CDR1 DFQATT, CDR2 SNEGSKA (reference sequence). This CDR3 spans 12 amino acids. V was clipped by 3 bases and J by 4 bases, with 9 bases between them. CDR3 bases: TGCAGTGCTAGCAGGGAGGGCTATGGCTACACCTTC. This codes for CSASREGYGYTF.

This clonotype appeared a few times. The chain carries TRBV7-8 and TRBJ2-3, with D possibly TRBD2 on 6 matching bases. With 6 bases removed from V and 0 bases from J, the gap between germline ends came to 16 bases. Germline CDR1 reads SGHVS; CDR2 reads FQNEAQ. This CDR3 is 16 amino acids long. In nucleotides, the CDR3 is TGTGCCAGCAGGACACATGCTAGCGCCAGCACAGATACGCAGTATTTT. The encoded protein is CASRTHASASTDTQYF.

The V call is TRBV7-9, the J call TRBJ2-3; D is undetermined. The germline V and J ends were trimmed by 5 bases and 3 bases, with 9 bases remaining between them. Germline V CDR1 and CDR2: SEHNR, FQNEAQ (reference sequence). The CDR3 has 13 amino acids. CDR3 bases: TGTGCCAGCAGCCCCCGTTGGACAGATACGCAGTATTTT. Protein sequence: CASSPRWTDTQYF.

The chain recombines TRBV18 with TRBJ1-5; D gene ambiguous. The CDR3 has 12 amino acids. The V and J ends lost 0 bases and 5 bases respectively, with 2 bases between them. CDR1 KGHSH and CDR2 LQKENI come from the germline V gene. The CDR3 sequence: CASSPPDQPQHF. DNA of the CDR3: TGTGCCAGCTCACCACCGGATCAGCCCCAGCATTTT.

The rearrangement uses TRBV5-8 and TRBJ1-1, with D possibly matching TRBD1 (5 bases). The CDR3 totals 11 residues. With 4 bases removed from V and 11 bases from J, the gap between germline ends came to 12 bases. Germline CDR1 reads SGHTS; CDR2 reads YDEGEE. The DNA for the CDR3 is TGTGCCAGCAGCCTCACTAGGGGTGCTTTCTTT. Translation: CASSLTRGAFF.

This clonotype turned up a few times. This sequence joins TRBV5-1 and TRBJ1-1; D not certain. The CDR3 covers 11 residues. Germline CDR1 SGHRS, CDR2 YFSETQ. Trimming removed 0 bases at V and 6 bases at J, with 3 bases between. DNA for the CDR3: TGCGCCAGCAGCTTGGAGGCTGAAGCTTTCTTT. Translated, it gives CASSLEAEAFF.

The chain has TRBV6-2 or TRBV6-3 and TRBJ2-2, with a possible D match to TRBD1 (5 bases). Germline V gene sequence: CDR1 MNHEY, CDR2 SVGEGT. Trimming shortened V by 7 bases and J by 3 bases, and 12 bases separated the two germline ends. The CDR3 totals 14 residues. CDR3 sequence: CASTAAGYTGELFF. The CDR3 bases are TGTGCCAGCACCGCCGCAGGGTACACCGGGGAGCTGTTTTTT.

CDR3 nucleotides: TGTGCCAGCAGTTACACTAGCGGGAGGGCCCCCGAGCAGTACTTC. It yields the protein CASSYTSGRAPEQYF. This sequence joins TRBV6-5 and TRBJ2-7; 13 nucleotides align to TRBD2. This CDR3 has 15 residues. Germline V CDR1 and CDR2: MNHEY, SVGAGI. After removal of 2 bases from V and 6 bases from J, the junction contained 4 bases not matched to a gene.

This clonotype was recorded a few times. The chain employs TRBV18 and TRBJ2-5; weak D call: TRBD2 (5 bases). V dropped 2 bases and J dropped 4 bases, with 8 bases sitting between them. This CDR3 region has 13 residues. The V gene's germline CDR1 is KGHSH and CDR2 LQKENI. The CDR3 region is CASSPNAGETQYF. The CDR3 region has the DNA TGTGCCAGCTCACCAAATGCGGGAGAGACCCAGTACTTC.

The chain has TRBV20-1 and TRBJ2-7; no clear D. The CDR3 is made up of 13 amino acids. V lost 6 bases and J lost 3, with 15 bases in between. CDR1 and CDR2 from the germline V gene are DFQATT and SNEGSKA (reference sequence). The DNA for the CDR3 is TGCAGTGCGAAACAAGTAAGACTCTACGAGCAGTACTTC. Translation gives CSAKQVRLYEQYF.

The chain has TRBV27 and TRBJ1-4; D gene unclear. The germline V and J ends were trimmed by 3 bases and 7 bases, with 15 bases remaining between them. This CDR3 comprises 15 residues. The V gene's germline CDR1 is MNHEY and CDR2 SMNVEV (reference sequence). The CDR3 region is CASSLYGGNFEKLFF. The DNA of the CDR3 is TGTGCCAGCAGTTTGTATGGAGGGAACTTTGAAAAACTGTTTTTT.